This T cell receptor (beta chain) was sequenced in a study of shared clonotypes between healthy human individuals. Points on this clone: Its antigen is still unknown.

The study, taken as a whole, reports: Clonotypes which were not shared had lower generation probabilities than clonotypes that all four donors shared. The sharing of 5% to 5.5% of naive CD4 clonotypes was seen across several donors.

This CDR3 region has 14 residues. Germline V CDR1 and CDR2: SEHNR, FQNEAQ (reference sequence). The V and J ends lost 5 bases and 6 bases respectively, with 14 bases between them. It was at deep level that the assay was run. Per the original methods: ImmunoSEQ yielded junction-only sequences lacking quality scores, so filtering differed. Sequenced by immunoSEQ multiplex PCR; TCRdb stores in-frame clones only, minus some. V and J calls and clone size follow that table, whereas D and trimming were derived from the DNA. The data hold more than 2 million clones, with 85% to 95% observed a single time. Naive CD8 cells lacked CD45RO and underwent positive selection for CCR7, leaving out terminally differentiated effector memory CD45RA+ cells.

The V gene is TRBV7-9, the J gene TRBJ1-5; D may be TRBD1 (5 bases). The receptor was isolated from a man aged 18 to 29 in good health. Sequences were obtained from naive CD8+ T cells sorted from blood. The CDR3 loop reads CASSHRDSTQPQHF. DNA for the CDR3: TGTGCCAGCAGCCATCGGGACTCTACTCAGCCCCAGCATTTT.